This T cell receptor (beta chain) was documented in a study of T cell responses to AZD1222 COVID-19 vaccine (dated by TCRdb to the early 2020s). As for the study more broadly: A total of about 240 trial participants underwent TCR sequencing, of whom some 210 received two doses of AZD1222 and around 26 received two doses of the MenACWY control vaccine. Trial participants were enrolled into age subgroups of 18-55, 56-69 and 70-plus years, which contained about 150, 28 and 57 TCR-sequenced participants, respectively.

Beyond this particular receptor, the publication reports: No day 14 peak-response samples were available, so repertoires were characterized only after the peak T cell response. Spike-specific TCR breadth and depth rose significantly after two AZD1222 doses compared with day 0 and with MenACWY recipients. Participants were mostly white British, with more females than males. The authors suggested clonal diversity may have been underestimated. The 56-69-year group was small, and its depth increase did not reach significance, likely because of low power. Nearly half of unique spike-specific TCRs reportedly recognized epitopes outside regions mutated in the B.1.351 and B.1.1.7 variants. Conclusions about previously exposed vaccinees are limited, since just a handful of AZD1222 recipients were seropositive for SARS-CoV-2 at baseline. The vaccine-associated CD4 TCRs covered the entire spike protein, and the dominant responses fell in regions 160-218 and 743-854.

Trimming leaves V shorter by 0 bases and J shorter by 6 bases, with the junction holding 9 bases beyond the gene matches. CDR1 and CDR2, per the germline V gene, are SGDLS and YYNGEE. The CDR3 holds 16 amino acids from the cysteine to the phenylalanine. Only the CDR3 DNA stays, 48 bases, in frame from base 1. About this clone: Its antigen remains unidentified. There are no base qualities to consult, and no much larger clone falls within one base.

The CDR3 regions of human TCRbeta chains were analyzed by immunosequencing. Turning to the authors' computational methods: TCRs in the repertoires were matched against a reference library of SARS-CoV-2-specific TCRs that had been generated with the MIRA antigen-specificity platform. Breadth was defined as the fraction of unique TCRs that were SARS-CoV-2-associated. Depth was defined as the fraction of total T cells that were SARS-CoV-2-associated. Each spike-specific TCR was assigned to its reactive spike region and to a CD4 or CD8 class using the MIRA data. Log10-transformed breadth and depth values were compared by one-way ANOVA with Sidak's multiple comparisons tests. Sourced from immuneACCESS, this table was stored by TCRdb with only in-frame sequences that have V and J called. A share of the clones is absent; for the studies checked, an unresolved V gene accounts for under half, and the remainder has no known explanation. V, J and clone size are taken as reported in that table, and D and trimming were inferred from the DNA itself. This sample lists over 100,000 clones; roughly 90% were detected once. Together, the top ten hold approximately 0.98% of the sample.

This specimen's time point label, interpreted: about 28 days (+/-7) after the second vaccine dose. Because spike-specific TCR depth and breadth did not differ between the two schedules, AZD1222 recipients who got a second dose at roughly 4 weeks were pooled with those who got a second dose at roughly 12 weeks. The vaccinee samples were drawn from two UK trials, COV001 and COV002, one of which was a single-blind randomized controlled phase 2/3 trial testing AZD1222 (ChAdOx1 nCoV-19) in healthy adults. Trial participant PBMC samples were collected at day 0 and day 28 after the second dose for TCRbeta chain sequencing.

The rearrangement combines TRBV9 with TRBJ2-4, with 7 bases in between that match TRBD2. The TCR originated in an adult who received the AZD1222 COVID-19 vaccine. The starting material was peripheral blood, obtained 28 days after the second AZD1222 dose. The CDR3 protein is CASSVDAGVGVNIQYF. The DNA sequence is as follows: TGTGCCAGCAGCGTAGACGCGGGAGTTGGCGTAAACATTCAGTACTTC.